This TCR beta chain originates from a study of cytomegalovirus exposure and HLA in healthy donors. Amplification used 60 Vbeta primers and 13 Jbeta primers. TCRdb's table, derived via immunoSEQ multiplex PCR, lists solely in-frame clones and lacks some. In the table there are some 270,000 clones, 75% to 90% of which are singletons. V was trimmed by 3 bases and J by 10 bases, leaving 7 bases between them. Germline V lookup: CDR1 PRHDT, CDR2 FYEKMQ (reference sequence). The CDR3 has 12 residues. The sample comprised PBMCs. The rearrangement uses TRBV13 and TRBJ1-6; D is ambiguous. The sequence was obtained from a girl aged 2-10 years in good health and CMV-seronegative. The CDR3 DNA follows: TGTGCCAGCAGCTTTCTCCTCTCACCCCTCCACTTT. It yields the protein CASSFLLSPLHF.